A selection of T cell receptor beta chains follows, all from one sample in a study of cytomegalovirus exposure and HLA in healthy donors. TCRdb's table, derived via immunoSEQ multiplex PCR, lists solely in-frame clones and lacks some. The data hold 150,000 to 200,000 clones, with approximately 78% observed a single time. The sequenced sample consisted of PBMCs. The receptors stem from a woman between 50 and 59 years old in good health and CMV-seropositive. Both conserved end residues are part of each CDR3. The D gene is left open where the match is weak. Where a row states a size, it is once, few, many or the class of an expanded clone; other rows omit it.

j_gene | v_gene | abundance | d_gene | CDR3aa | CDR3nt
TRBJ2-2 | TRBV28 | - | TRBD1 | CASSGQGPGELFF | TGTGCCAGCAGCGGACAGGGCCCCGGGGAGCTGTTTTTT
TRBJ1-2 | TRBV29-1 | - | - | CSGMDYYGYTF | TGCAGCGGGATGGACTATTATGGCTACACCTTC
TRBJ2-7 | TRBV6-6 | - | TRBD2 | CASAGTSWRLSHEQYF | TGTGCCAGCGCAGGGACTAGCTGGCGCCTCTCCCACGAGCAGTACTTC
TRBJ1-5 | TRBV6-6 | - | - | CASSFPQDINQPQHF | TGTGCCAGCAGTTTTCCCCAGGATATCAATCAGCCCCAGCATTTT
TRBJ2-7 | TRBV7-3 | - | TRBD2 | CASSLVSGSDEQYF | TGTGCCAGCAGCTTAGTTAGCGGGAGCGACGAGCAGTACTTC
TRBJ2-5 | TRBV5-1 | - | - | CASSLDAGQETQYF | TGCGCCAGCAGCTTGGATGCGGGACAAGAGACCCAGTACTTC
TRBJ2-1 | TRBV18 | - | TRBD1 | CASSPQTGGNEQFF | TGTGCCAGCTCACCACAGACAGGGGGCAATGAGCAGTTCTTC
TRBJ2-7 | TRBV13 | few | - | CASSQATYEQYF | TGTGCCAGCAGCCAGGCGACCTACGAGCAGTACTTC
TRBJ2-3 | TRBV5-6 | - | TRBD2 | CASSGLAGGSTDTQYF | TGTGCCAGCTCAGGACTAGCGGGAGGGAGCACAGATACGCAGTATTTT
TRBJ1-5 | TRBV6-1 | - | - | CASSEALLRQPQHF | TGTGCCAGCAGTGAAGCGCTTCTGCGTCAGCCCCAGCATTTT
TRBJ1-1 | TRBV5-1 | - | - | CASSQQGMNTEAFF | TGCGCCAGCAGCCAGCAGGGCATGAACACTGAAGCTTTCTTT
TRBJ2-7 | TRBV4-2 | - | - | CASSQVLGGVRSYEQYF | TGTGCCAGCAGCCAAGTGCTGGGAGGAGTACGCTCCTACGAGCAGTACTTC
TRBJ2-5 | TRBV6-6 | - | TRBD2 | CASSANKRGGETQYF | TGTGCCAGCAGTGCCAACAAGCGGGGAGGGGAGACCCAGTACTTC
TRBJ2-2 | TRBV10-3 | - | - | CAIREGQSANTGELFF | TGTGCCATCAGGGAGGGACAGAGCGCGAACACCGGGGAGCTGTTTTTT
TRBJ2-1 | TRBV7-3 | - | - | CASSSTGNEEQFF | TGTGCCAGCAGCTCTACAGGGAACGAAGAGCAGTTCTTC
TRBJ2-7 | TRBV5-1 | - | - | CASSLEGVLVAYEQYF | TGCGCCAGCAGCCTTGAGGGTGTACTGGTTGCCTACGAGCAGTACTTC
TRBJ2-7 | TRBV5-1 | - | TRBD1 | CASSLAPGTEYEQYF | TGCGCCAGCAGCTTGGCCCCCGGGACAGAGTACGAGCAGTACTTC
TRBJ1-1 | TRBV7-3 | - | TRBD1 | CASSQGQGRTEAFF | TGTGCCAGCAGCCAAGGACAGGGACGCACTGAAGCTTTCTTT
TRBJ2-7 | TRBV18 | once | - | CASSQGQDYEQYF | TGTGCCAGCTCCCAGGGACAAGACTACGAGCAGTACTTC
TRBJ2-5 | TRBV27 | - | - | CASSFRVSQSTLETQYF | TGTGCCAGCAGTTTTCGGGTCAGCCAATCTACCCTAGAGACCCAGTACTTC
TRBJ1-1 | TRBV2 | - | - | CASSLNRDINTEAFF | TGTGCCAGCAGCCTTAATCGGGACATAAATACTGAAGCTTTCTTT
TRBJ2-7 | TRBV27 | - | TRBD1 | CASSHSTGGRYEQYF | TGTGCCAGCAGTCACTCGACAGGGGGCCGTTACGAGCAGTACTTC
TRBJ2-1 | TRBV28 | - | - | CASRKTGDSYNEQFF | TGTGCCAGCAGGAAGACAGGAGATTCCTACAATGAGCAGTTCTTC
TRBJ1-1 | TRBV18 | - | - | CASSLQGGGNTEAFF | TGTGCCAGCTCGCTCCAGGGAGGAGGGAACACTGAAGCTTTCTTT
TRBJ1-1 | TRBV28 | - | TRBD1 | CASSGQGPAMKTFF | TGTGCCAGCAGCGGACAGGGGCCCGCAATGAAGACTTTCTTT
TRBJ2-7 | TRBV5-1 | - | - | CASSKGLEDEQYF | TGCGCCAGCAGCAAGGGGTTAGAAGACGAGCAGTACTTC
TRBJ2-5 | TRBV6-1 | - | - | CASSERGETQYF | TGTGCCAGCAGTGAGAGGGGGGAGACCCAGTACTTC
TRBJ1-2 | TRBV6-5 | - | - | CASSTSPRNYGYTF | TGTGCCAGCAGTACCAGCCCCAGGAACTATGGCTACACCTTC
TRBJ1-1 | TRBV27 | - | - | CASSYREGTEAFF | TGTGCCAGCAGTTACAGGGAGGGCACTGAAGCTTTCTTT
TRBJ2-5 | TRBV11-2 | - | TRBD2 | CASRAGLAGEQETQYF | TGTGCCAGCAGGGCGGGACTAGCGGGGGAACAAGAGACCCAGTACTTC
TRBJ1-1 | TRBV11-2 | - | - | CASSFGGGSTEAFF | TGTGCCAGCAGCTTCGGGGGTGGGAGTACTGAAGCTTTCTTT
TRBJ2-7 | TRBV9 | once | TRBD1 | CASSPQGASSYEQYF | TGTGCCAGCAGCCCTCAGGGGGCGTCCTCCTACGAGCAGTACTTC
TRBJ2-3 | TRBV11-2 | - | TRBD2 | CASSLTAGGSDTQYF | TGTGCCAGCAGCTTAACGGCGGGAGGGTCAGATACGCAGTATTTT
TRBJ1-1 | TRBV19 | - | - | CASSPSRGNTEAFF | TGTGCCAGTAGTCCAAGCCGGGGGAACACTGAAGCTTTCTTT
TRBJ2-3 | TRBV2 | - | - | CASSDPWQYF | TGTGCCAGCAGTGATCCCTGGCAGTATTTT
TRBJ2-1 | TRBV12-5 | - | - | CASGFAQSGEQFF | TGTGCTAGTGGTTTTGCCCAGTCTGGTGAGCAGTTCTTC
TRBJ2-7 | TRBV28 | once | - | CASIALGAGSYEQYF | TGTGCCAGCATAGCGCTGGGGGCGGGCTCCTACGAGCAGTACTTC
TRBJ2-7 | TRBV18 | - | TRBD2 | CASSPGSGRDYEQYF | TGTGCCAGCTCACCGGGTAGCGGGAGGGACTACGAGCAGTACTTC
TRBJ2-2 | TRBV19 | - | TRBD1 | CASSRQGPGELFF | TGTGCCAGTAGTCGACAGGGTCCCGGGGAGCTGTTTTTT
TRBJ2-5 | TRBV2 | - | TRBD2 | CASRRLAGVKETQYF | TGTGCCAGCAGGAGACTAGCGGGGGTTAAAGAGACCCAGTACTTC
TRBJ1-6 | TRBV7-8 | once | TRBD1 | CASSPGQGPISPLHF | TGTGCCAGCAGCCCAGGACAGGGTCCCATTTCACCCCTCCACTTT
TRBJ1-6 | TRBV5-1 | - | - | CASSLAGKGSYNSPLHF | TGCGCCAGCAGCTTGGCCGGGAAAGGCTCCTATAATTCACCCCTCCACTTT
TRBJ2-5 | TRBV11-2 | - | TRBD1 | CASSWAGTGQRETQYF | TGTGCCAGCAGCTGGGCCGGGACAGGGCAGAGGGAGACCCAGTACTTC
TRBJ1-1 | TRBV28 | - | - | CASSYPQGMNTEAFF | TGTGCCAGCAGTTACCCTCAGGGGATGAACACTGAAGCTTTCTTT
TRBJ2-2 | TRBV5-4 | - | TRBD2 | CASSNGLAVNTGELFF | TGTGCCAGCAGCAACGGACTAGCGGTGAACACCGGGGAGCTGTTTTTT
TRBJ2-7 | TRBV7-9 | - | TRBD2 | CASSLTSGDSYEQYF | TGTGCCAGCAGCTTAACTAGCGGGGACTCCTACGAGCAGTACTTC
TRBJ2-2 | TRBV10-1 | - | - | CASLSTSNTGELFF | TGCGCCAGCCTTTCGACTTCGAACACCGGGGAGCTGTTTTTT
TRBJ2-7 | TRBV19 | - | TRBD2 | CASSTPGLTYEQYF | TGTGCCAGTAGTACACCGGGACTAACCTACGAGCAGTACTTC
TRBJ2-5 | TRBV5-4 | - | TRBD2 | CASSLELAGAQETQYF | TGTGCCAGCAGCCTAGAACTAGCGGGGGCCCAAGAGACCCAGTACTTC
TRBJ1-5 | TRBV2 | few | TRBD1 | CASSITGEQGPQHF | TGTGCCAGCAGCATTACAGGGGAACAGGGGCCCCAGCATTTT
TRBJ2-7 | TRBV6-6 | few | TRBD2 | CASSYSLAGGYEQYF | TGTGCCAGCAGTTACTCGCTGGCGGGGGGCTACGAGCAGTACTTC
TRBJ1-4 | TRBV5-5 | once | - | CASSSDRQTGEKLFF | TGTGCCAGCAGCTCCGACAGGCAAACAGGGGAAAAACTGTTTTTT
TRBJ2-5 | TRBV7-9 | - | - | CASSSGVGQETQYF | TGTGCCAGCAGCTCAGGGGTGGGTCAAGAGACCCAGTACTTC
TRBJ1-4 | TRBV19 | - | TRBD1 | CASSTISGTGGDEKLFF | TGTGCCAGTAGTACCATCTCCGGTACAGGGGGTGATGAAAAACTGTTTTTT
TRBJ1-5 | TRBV2 | once | - | CASSDGTRDFYSNQPQHF | TGTGCCAGCAGTGATGGCACCAGGGACTTTTATAGCAATCAGCCCCAGCATTTT
TRBJ1-6 | TRBV19 | few | TRBD1 | CASSIEGQGTSPLHF | TGTGCCAGTAGTATAGAGGGACAGGGGACTTCACCCCTCCACTTT
TRBJ1-2 | TRBV7-9 | - | TRBD1 | CASSPSGTAHNYGYTF | TGTGCCAGCAGCCCCTCCGGGACAGCGCATAACTATGGCTACACCTTC
TRBJ1-4 | TRBV7-8 | - | - | CASSLARVEKLFF | TGTGCCAGCAGCTTAGCCAGGGTTGAAAAACTGTTTTTT
TRBJ2-1 | TRBV30 | few | TRBD1 | CAWSVRRGNEQFF | TGTGCCTGGAGTGTACGCAGGGGGAATGAGCAGTTCTTC
TRBJ2-5 | TRBV19 | - | TRBD2 | CASSIDGGRALETQYF | TGTGCCAGTAGTATAGATGGCGGGAGGGCCCTCGAGACCCAGTACTTC